The T cell receptor (beta chain) under discussion was sequenced for a study of blood T cell repertoires in COVID-19. Background on the study: The cDNA or gDNA used as material had been derived from T cells, B-cell-depleted T cells, or PBMCs.

CDR1 SGHTA and CDR2 FQGTGA come from the germline V gene. V lost 0 bases to trimming and J lost 5 bases, with 11 bases between them. The CDR3 has 14 residues. Clones were sequenced by immunoSEQ multiplex PCR, and TCRdb holds only the in-frame ones, with some missing. The sample lists more than 65,000 clones, nearly 90% occurring once. The sample taken for sequencing was peripheral blood. The chain couples TRBV7-3 to TRBJ2-7; the D is unclear. This sequence originates from a man over 45 with acute or convalescent COVID-19. The CDR3 DNA follows: TGTGCCAGCAGCTTAACCGGCAGGCGAGACGAGCAGTACTTC. It encodes CASSLTGRRDEQYF.